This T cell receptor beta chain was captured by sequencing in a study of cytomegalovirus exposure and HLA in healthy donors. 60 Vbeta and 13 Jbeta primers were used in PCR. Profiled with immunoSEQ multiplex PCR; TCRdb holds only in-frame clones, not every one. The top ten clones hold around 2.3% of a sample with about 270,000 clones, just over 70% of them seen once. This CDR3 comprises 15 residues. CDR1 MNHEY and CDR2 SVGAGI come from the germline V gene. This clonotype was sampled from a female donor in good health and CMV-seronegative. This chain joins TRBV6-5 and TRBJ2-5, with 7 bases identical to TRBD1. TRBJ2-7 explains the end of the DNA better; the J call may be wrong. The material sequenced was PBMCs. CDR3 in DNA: TGTGCCAGCAGTTACGGGACAGCGAGCTCCTACGAGCAGTACTTC. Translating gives CASSYGTASSYEQYF.